This T cell receptor (beta chain) originates from a study of tumor-infiltrating lymphocytes in primary liver carcinoma. Reverse transcription of 450 to 500 ng total RNA with a constant-region primer produced TCR beta cDNA. Generation of the TCR beta libraries relied on three nested multiplex PCR rounds using slightly modified ARM-PCR. The first two PCR rounds used TRBV1-TRBV30 forward primers with a C-beta reverse primer, 10 cycles each. One entry per CDR3 protein results from TCRdb running MiXCR on the multiplex PCR reads. Of around 330,000 distinct CDR3 sequences listed, 65% were seen once; the top ten hold roughly 9%. Germline DNA was also extracted, with blood RNA taken from unsorted whole blood. A note on this clonotype: Being one base from a much bigger clone, this may be a read error.

This CDR3 is built from 17 residues. V was clipped by 7 bases and J by 0 bases, with 20 bases between them. The TCR sequence derives from a man in his forties with primary liver carcinoma and hepatitis B virus infection. This chain links TRBV12-3 or TRBV12-4 with TRBJ2-3; D possibly matches TRBD1 or TRBD2 (5 bases each). The sequenced material came from peripheral blood. The CDR3 DNA sequence: TGTGCCAGCACCTTACCCCGGTGGGGGATCAGCACAGATACGCAGTATTTT. Translation: CASTLPRWGISTDTQYF.